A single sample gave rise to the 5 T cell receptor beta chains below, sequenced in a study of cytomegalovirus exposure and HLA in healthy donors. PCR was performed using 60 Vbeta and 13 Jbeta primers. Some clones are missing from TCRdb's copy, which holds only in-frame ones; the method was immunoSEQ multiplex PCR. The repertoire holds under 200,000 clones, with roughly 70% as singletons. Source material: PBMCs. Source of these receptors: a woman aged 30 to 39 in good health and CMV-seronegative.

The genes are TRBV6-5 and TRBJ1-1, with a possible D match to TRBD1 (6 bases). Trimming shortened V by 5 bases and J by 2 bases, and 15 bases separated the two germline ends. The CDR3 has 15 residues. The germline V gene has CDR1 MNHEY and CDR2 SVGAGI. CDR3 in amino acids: CASSPKQGRNTEAFF. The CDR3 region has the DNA TGTGCCAGCAGTCCTAAACAGGGTAGAAACACTGAAGCTTTCTTT.

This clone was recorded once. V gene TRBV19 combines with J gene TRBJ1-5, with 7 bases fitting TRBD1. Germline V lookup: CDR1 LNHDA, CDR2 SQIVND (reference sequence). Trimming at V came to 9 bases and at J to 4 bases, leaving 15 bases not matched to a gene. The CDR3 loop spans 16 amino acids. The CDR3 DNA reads TGTGCCAGCCTAGGCCGACAGGGAAGAGGGAATCAGCCCCAGCATTTT. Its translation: CASLGRQGRGNQPQHF.

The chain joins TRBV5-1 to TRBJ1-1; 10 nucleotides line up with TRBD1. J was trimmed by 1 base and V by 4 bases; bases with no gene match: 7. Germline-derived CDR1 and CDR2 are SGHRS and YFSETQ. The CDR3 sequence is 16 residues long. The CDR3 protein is CASSRDRGRGNTEAFF. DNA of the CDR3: TGCGCCAGCAGCCGGGACAGGGGCCGGGGGAACACTGAAGCTTTCTTT.

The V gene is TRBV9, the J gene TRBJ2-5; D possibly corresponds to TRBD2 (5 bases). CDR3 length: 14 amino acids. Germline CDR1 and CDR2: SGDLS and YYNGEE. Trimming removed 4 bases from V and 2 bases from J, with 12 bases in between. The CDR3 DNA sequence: TGTGCCAGCAGCAAAGACTACCTACAAGAGACCCAGTACTTC. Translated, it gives CASSKDYLQETQYF.

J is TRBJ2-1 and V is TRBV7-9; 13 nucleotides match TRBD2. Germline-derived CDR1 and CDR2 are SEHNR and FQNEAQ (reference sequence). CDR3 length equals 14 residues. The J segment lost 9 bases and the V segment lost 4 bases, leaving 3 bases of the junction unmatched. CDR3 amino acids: CASSSGLAGVEQFF. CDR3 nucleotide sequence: TGTGCCAGCAGCTCCGGACTAGCGGGGGTTGAGCAGTTCTTC.